This TCR beta chain originates from a study of cytomegalovirus exposure and HLA in healthy donors. The CDR3 has 15 amino acids. The V segment lost 7 bases and the J segment 6 bases; nucleotides outside the gene matches: 14. Germline lookup yields CDR1 MDHEN and CDR2 SYDVKM. This clone came up a few times. Its cognate antigen is unknown. PCR employed 60 Vbeta and 13 Jbeta primers. This table comes from immunoSEQ multiplex PCR, and its TCRdb copy is limited to in-frame clones, with some not included. The sample shows 130,000 or so clones, more than 60% of them seen only once. Broader study findings: In a later analysis, TCR beta V- and J-gene trimming was associated with a missense DCLRE1C variant. What TCR beta sequences reportedly achieved was accurate prediction of HLA-A and HLA-B alleles in most subjects.

Material for sequencing was PBMCs. The genes are TRBV28 and TRBJ1-1, with 7 positions matching TRBD1. The sequence was obtained from a man aged 25 to 40 in good health and CMV-seronegative. CDR3 loop: CASNNIRGARPEAFF. The CDR3 nucleotides are TGTGCCAGCAATAATATCAGGGGGGCGCGACCTGAAGCTTTCTTT. Drawing the rest from reference TRBV28 and TRBJ1-1, the complete variable domain is DVKVTQSSRYLVKRTGEKVFLECVQDMDHENMFWYRQDPGLGLRLIYFSYDVKMKEKGDIPEGYSVSREKKERFSLILESASTNQTSMYLCASNNIRGARPEAFFGQGTRLTVV.